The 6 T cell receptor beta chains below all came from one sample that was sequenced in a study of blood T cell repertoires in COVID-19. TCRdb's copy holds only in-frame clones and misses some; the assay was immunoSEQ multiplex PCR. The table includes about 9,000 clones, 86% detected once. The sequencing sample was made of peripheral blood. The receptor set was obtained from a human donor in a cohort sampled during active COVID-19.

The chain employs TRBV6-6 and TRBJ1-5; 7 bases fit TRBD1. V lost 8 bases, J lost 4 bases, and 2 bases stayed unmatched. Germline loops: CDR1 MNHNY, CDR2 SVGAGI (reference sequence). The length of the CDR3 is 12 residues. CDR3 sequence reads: CASRRGNQPQHF. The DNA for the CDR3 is TGTGCCAGCCGCAGGGGGAATCAGCCCCAGCATTTT.

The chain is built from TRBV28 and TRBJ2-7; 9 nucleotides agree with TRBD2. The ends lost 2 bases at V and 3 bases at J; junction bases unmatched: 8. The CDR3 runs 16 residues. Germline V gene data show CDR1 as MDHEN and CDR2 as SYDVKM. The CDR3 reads CASSLEISGRIYEQYF. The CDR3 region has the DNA TGTGCCAGCAGTTTAGAGATTAGCGGGAGAATCTACGAGCAGTACTTC.

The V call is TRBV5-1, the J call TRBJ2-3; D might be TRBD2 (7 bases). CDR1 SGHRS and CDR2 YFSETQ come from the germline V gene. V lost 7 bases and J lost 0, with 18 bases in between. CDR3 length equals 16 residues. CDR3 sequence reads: CASGGGRVGSTDTQYF. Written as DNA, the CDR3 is TGCGCCAGCGGCGGGGGCAGGGTCGGTAGCACAGATACGCAGTATTTT.

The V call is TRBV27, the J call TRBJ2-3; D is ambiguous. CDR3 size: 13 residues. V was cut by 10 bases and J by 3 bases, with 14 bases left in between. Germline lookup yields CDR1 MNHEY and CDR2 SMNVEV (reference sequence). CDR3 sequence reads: CATGPTWTDTQYF. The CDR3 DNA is TGTGCCACCGGTCCGACTTGGACAGATACGCAGTATTTT.

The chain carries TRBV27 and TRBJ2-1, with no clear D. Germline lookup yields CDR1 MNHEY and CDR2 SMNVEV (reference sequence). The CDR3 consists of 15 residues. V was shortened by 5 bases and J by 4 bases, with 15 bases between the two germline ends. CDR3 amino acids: CASSPSNLKYNEQFF. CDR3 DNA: TGTGCCAGCAGTCCCAGTAATCTCAAATACAATGAGCAGTTCTTC.

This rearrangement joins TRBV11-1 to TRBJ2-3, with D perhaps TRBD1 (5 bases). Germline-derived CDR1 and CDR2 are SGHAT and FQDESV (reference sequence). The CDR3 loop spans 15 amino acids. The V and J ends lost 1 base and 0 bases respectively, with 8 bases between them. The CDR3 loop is CASSLDDSSTDTQYF. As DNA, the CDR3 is TGTGCCAGCAGCTTAGATGACAGTAGCACAGATACGCAGTATTTT.